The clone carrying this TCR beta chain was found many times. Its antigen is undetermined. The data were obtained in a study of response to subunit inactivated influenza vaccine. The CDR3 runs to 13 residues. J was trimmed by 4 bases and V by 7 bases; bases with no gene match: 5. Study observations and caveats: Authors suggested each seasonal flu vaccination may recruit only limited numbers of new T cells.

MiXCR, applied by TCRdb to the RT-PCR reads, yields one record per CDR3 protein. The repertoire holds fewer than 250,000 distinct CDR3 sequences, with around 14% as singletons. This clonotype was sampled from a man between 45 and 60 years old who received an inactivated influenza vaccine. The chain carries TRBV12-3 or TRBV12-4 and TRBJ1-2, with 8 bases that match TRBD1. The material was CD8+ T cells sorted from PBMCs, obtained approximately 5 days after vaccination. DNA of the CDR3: TGTGCCAGCAACCGGGACAGGACCTATGGCTACACCTTC. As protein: CASNRDRTYGYTF.